Below, 5 T cell receptor beta chains from the same sample are listed, as sequenced in a study of blood T cell repertoires in COVID-19. The protocol was immunoSEQ multiplex PCR, while the TCRdb copy is restricted to in-frame clones and leaves out a portion. In the table there are tens of thousands of clones, 80% of which are singletons. The specimen sequenced was peripheral blood. These receptor sequences come from a woman between 65 and 79 years old with acute or convalescent COVID-19.

The chain employs TRBV9 and TRBJ2-7, with TRBD1 matching over 7 bases. CDR3 length: 15 amino acids. J gave up 2 bases and V 0 bases, and 5 bases lay outside the gene matches. Germline loops: CDR1 SGDLS, CDR2 YYNGEE. Written as DNA, the CDR3 is TGTGCCAGCAGCGTAGGGGACAGAATACCCTACGAGCAGTACTTC. It encodes CASSVGDRIPYEQYF.

This clone came up once. The chain recombines TRBV6-5 with TRBJ1-6, with a weak D call TRBD1 (6 bases). V was pared by 10 bases and J by 8 bases, with 21 bases between. Germline V gives CDR1 MNHEY, CDR2 SVGAGI. This CDR3 region has 15 residues. The CDR3 DNA sequence: TGTGCCACTCCGGCGGGGGGCTTTGTTGATTCACCCCTCCACTTT. Protein product: CATPAGGFVDSPLHF.

The chain carries TRBV5-8 and TRBJ1-2; D possibly corresponds to TRBD1 (5 bases). Germline-derived CDR1 and CDR2 are SGHTS and YDEGEE. Trimming shortened V by 4 bases and J by 1 base, and 17 bases separated the two germline ends. CDR3 length equals 16 residues. CDR3 DNA: TGTGCCAGCAGCCCCTCGGGGGGATTCATTAACTATGGCTACACCTTC. Translation: CASSPSGGFINYGYTF.

The chain uses TRBV7-6 and TRBJ1-4, with unresolved D. CDR1 and CDR2 from the germline V gene are SGHVS and FNYEAQ. The V end was cut by 5 bases, the J end by 1 base, with 11 bases between. The CDR3 spans 15 residues. CDR3 loop: CASSPEVVTNEKLFF. In DNA form, the CDR3 reads TGTGCCAGCAGCCCCGAGGTAGTAACTAATGAAAAACTGTTTTTT.

DNA for the CDR3: TGTGCCAGCAGTGCGGGGACTGGAAACACCATATATTTT. It is translated as CASSAGTGNTIYF. The rearrangement joins TRBV25-1 to TRBJ1-3; D unresolved. This CDR3 has 13 amino acids. In germline, CDR1 is MGHDK, CDR2 SYGVNS. Trimming removed 4 bases from V and 2 bases from J, with 6 bases in between.